This T cell receptor (beta chain) was documented in a study of T-cell reconstitution after alpha-beta-depleted transplantation in children. Unique molecular identifiers were used to barcode this TCRbeta library. MiXCR, applied by TCRdb to the PCR reads, yields one record per CDR3 protein. This sample has over 400,000 distinct CDR3 sequences, with approximately 12% found just once. The CDR3 spans 15 residues. Germline lookup yields CDR1 LGHNA and CDR2 YNFKEQ. V dropped 1 base and J dropped 5; count of bases not matched to a gene: 6. The TCR was taken from a human donor who donated a stem cell graft to a child with combined immunodeficiency. This rearrangement joins TRBV4-2 to TRBJ2-3; 7 bases align to TRBD1. The starting material was PBMCs from the stem cell graft donor, obtained from the stem cell graft. The CDR3 DNA reads as TGTGCCAGCAGCCAAGGAATAGGGGGCAAAGATACGCAGTATTTT. It encodes CASSQGIGGKDTQYF.